A selection of T cell receptor beta chains follows, all from one sample in a study of CD8+ T cells in alopecia areata. Produced via immunoSEQ multiplex PCR; TCRdb's table is partial and in-frame only. The sample lists about 180,000 clones; about half were seen once. This specimen consisted of CD8+ T cells sorted from blood, obtained between weeks 51 and 52, from a patient treated with tofacitinib. The receptors come from a human donor with alopecia areata. Each CDR3 is given with its conserved first and last residue. The D gene is left open where the match is weak. Clone size is stated in some rows and not others, as once, few, many or a class when expanded.

clone_size: -
v_call: TRBV5-6
d_call: -
j_call: TRBJ2-6
cdr3_aa: CASSLGVSGANVLTF
cdr3_nt: TGTGCCAGCAGCTTGGGGGTATCCGGGGCCAACGTCCTGACTTTC

clone_size: -
v_call: TRBV7-9
d_call: -
j_call: TRBJ2-2
cdr3_aa: CASSFMPGQTGELFF
cdr3_nt: TGTGCCAGCAGCTTTATGCCAGGGCAAACCGGGGAGCTGTTTTTT

clone_size: few
v_call: TRBV15
d_call: -
j_call: TRBJ1-2
cdr3_aa: CATSRDGDRVEYGYTF
cdr3_nt: TGTGCCACCAGCAGAGATGGTGACAGAGTCGAATATGGCTACACCTTC

clone_size: -
v_call: TRBV15
d_call: -
j_call: TRBJ1-6
cdr3_aa: CATSRDNTENSPLHF
cdr3_nt: TGTGCCACCAGCAGAGATAATACGGAAAATTCACCCCTCCACTTT

clone_size: -
v_call: TRBV11-2
d_call: -
j_call: TRBJ2-3
cdr3_aa: CASSLIWGAIATDTQYF
cdr3_nt: TGTGCCAGCAGCTTAATTTGGGGGGCCATAGCCACAGATACGCAGTATTTT

clone_size: -
v_call: TRBV7-9
d_call: -
j_call: TRBJ2-5
cdr3_aa: CASSFSPAETQYF
cdr3_nt: TGTGCCAGCAGCTTTTCCCCAGCGGAGACCCAGTACTTC

clone_size: -
v_call: TRBV29-1
d_call: -
j_call: TRBJ2-6
cdr3_aa: CSVDSGGSAGANVLTF
cdr3_nt: TGCAGCGTTGATTCAGGGGGGAGTGCTGGGGCCAACGTCCTGACTTTC

clone_size: -
v_call: TRBV10-2
d_call: -
j_call: TRBJ2-7
cdr3_aa: CASSGTIEQYF
cdr3_nt: TGCGCCAGCAGTGGTACGATAGAGCAGTACTTC

clone_size: few
v_call: TRBV29-1
d_call: TRBD1
j_call: TRBJ1-6
cdr3_aa: CSVETDRTTGSGSPLHF
cdr3_nt: TGCAGCGTTGAAACGGACAGGACGACAGGGTCGGGGTCACCCCTCCACTTT

clone_size: -
v_call: TRBV25-1
d_call: TRBD2
j_call: TRBJ2-7
cdr3_aa: CASKAASGGAREQYF
cdr3_nt: TGTGCCAGCAAGGCGGCCAGCGGGGGGGCTCGCGAGCAGTACTTC

clone_size: few
v_call: TRBV6-6
d_call: -
j_call: TRBJ2-6
cdr3_aa: CASRDTDAGANVLTF
cdr3_nt: TGTGCCAGCAGAGATACGGATGCTGGGGCCAACGTCCTGACTTTC

clone_size: -
v_call: TRBV30
d_call: -
j_call: TRBJ1-4
cdr3_aa: CAWSHTPGNEKLFF
cdr3_nt: TGTGCCTGGAGCCACACGCCGGGGAATGAAAAACTGTTTTTT

clone_size: few
v_call: TRBV2
d_call: -
j_call: TRBJ2-5
cdr3_aa: CASSAGETQYF
cdr3_nt: TGTGCCAGCAGTGCGGGTGAGACCCAGTACTTC

clone_size: -
v_call: TRBV7-9
d_call: -
j_call: TRBJ1-6
cdr3_aa: CASSTQGSGSPLHF
cdr3_nt: TGTGCCAGCAGCACACAGGGTAGTGGTTCACCCCTCCACTTT

clone_size: -
v_call: TRBV9
d_call: -
j_call: TRBJ2-5
cdr3_aa: CASSGTAEGRETQYF
cdr3_nt: TGTGCCAGCAGCGGGACAGCAGAGGGCCGGGAGACCCAGTACTTC

clone_size: few
v_call: TRBV7-9
d_call: TRBD1
j_call: TRBJ2-2
cdr3_aa: CASSHDRGRVTGELFF
cdr3_nt: TGTGCCAGCAGCCACGACAGGGGCCGGGTCACCGGGGAGCTGTTTTTT

clone_size: -
v_call: TRBV2
d_call: -
j_call: TRBJ2-7
cdr3_aa: CASSEGRGYTYEQYF
cdr3_nt: TGTGCCAGCAGTGAAGGTCGGGGGTACACCTACGAGCAGTACTTC

clone_size: -
v_call: TRBV29-1
d_call: -
j_call: TRBJ1-1
cdr3_aa: CSVESPGAGTEAFF
cdr3_nt: TGCAGCGTTGAATCCCCAGGGGCGGGGACTGAAGCTTTCTTT

clone_size: -
v_call: TRBV6-5
d_call: -
j_call: TRBJ2-7
cdr3_aa: CASSYSSLGLRYEQYF
cdr3_nt: TGTGCCAGCAGTTACTCAAGCCTCGGACTTCGCTACGAGCAGTACTTC

clone_size: -
v_call: TRBV29-1
d_call: -
j_call: TRBJ1-2
cdr3_aa: CSVDSRDDYGYTF
cdr3_nt: TGCAGCGTTGACTCCAGGGACGACTATGGCTACACCTTC

clone_size: few
v_call: TRBV10-3
d_call: -
j_call: TRBJ2-5
cdr3_aa: CAISGMTSMGKETQYF
cdr3_nt: TGTGCCATCAGTGGGATGACCTCGATGGGGAAGGAGACCCAGTACTTC

clone_size: -
v_call: TRBV13
d_call: -
j_call: TRBJ1-1
cdr3_aa: CASSRFELNTEAFF
cdr3_nt: TGTGCCAGCAGCAGATTCGAGCTGAACACTGAAGCTTTCTTT

clone_size: -
v_call: TRBV5-1
d_call: -
j_call: TRBJ2-1
cdr3_aa: CASSYRGPNNEQFF
cdr3_nt: TGCGCCAGCAGCTATCGGGGCCCTAACAATGAGCAGTTCTTC

clone_size: few
v_call: TRBV29-1
d_call: -
j_call: TRBJ1-1
cdr3_aa: CSVPPMANTEAFF
cdr3_nt: TGCAGCGTCCCGCCCATGGCGAACACTGAAGCTTTCTTT

clone_size: -
v_call: TRBV5-1
d_call: TRBD2
j_call: TRBJ2-3
cdr3_aa: CASSHGTSGIRTDTQYF
cdr3_nt: TGCGCCAGCAGCCACGGGACTAGCGGCATTCGCACAGATACGCAGTATTTT

clone_size: -
v_call: TRBV7-7
d_call: -
j_call: TRBJ2-5
cdr3_aa: CASSLIARETQYF
cdr3_nt: TGTGCTAGCAGCTTAATAGCAAGGGAGACCCAGTACTTC

clone_size: few
v_call: TRBV21-1
d_call: -
j_call: TRBJ2-3
cdr3_aa: CASSSIDSTDTQYF
cdr3_nt: TGTGCCAGCAGCAGTATCGACAGCACAGATACGCAGTATTTT

clone_size: -
v_call: TRBV30
d_call: TRBD2
j_call: TRBJ2-3
cdr3_aa: CAWKRRAGRTDTQYF
cdr3_nt: TGTGCCTGGAAGAGGCGAGCGGGGCGCACAGATACGCAGTATTTT

clone_size: -
v_call: TRBV27
d_call: TRBD1
j_call: TRBJ2-7
cdr3_aa: CASSFAGTGREQYF
cdr3_nt: TGTGCCAGCAGTTTCGCCGGGACAGGGCGCGAGCAGTACTTC

clone_size: -
v_call: TRBV30
d_call: -
j_call: TRBJ2-3
cdr3_aa: CAWSAARVGTDTQYF
cdr3_nt: TGTGCCTGGAGCGCCGCCCGGGTTGGCACAGATACGCAGTATTTT

clone_size: -
v_call: TRBV6-5
d_call: -
j_call: TRBJ2-7
cdr3_aa: CASSRDGTYEQYF
cdr3_nt: TGTGCCAGCAGCAGGGACGGTACCTACGAGCAGTACTTC

clone_size: -
v_call: TRBV5-6
d_call: -
j_call: TRBJ1-5
cdr3_aa: CASSPGGVQPQHF
cdr3_nt: TGTGCCAGCAGCCCGGGGGGGGTTCAGCCCCAGCATTTT

clone_size: -
v_call: TRBV16
d_call: -
j_call: TRBJ1-1
cdr3_aa: CASSLAHRENTEAFF
cdr3_nt: TGTGCCAGCAGTCTCGCCCACAGGGAGAACACTGAAGCTTTCTTT

clone_size: few
v_call: TRBV5-6
d_call: -
j_call: TRBJ2-7
cdr3_aa: CASSLEASSYEQYF
cdr3_nt: TGTGCCAGCAGCTTGGAGGCGAGCTCCTACGAGCAGTACTTC

clone_size: -
v_call: TRBV6-5
d_call: -
j_call: TRBJ2-2
cdr3_aa: CASRKEGPRTGELFF
cdr3_nt: TGTGCCAGCAGGAAAGAGGGACCACGGACGGGGGAGCTGTTTTTT

clone_size: -
v_call: TRBV7-9
d_call: -
j_call: TRBJ1-1
cdr3_aa: CASSFEGNTEAFF
cdr3_nt: TGTGCCAGCAGCTTTGAGGGTAACACTGAAGCTTTCTTT

clone_size: -
v_call: TRBV27
d_call: TRBD2
j_call: TRBJ2-2
cdr3_aa: CASSSGTSGGTGELFF
cdr3_nt: TGTGCCAGCAGTTCTGGGACTAGCGGGGGTACCGGGGAGCTGTTTTTT

clone_size: few
v_call: TRBV27
d_call: TRBD1
j_call: TRBJ1-6
cdr3_aa: CASSLQQGGSPLHF
cdr3_nt: TGTGCCAGCAGTTTACAACAGGGGGGTTCACCCCTCCACTTT

clone_size: -
v_call: TRBV5-1
d_call: -
j_call: TRBJ2-7
cdr3_aa: CASSLTHRRGASYEQYF
cdr3_nt: TGCGCCAGCAGCTTAACCCACAGGAGGGGTGCCTCCTACGAGCAGTACTTC

clone_size: -
v_call: TRBV25-1
d_call: TRBD1
j_call: TRBJ2-3
cdr3_aa: CASSEDRGSLDTQYF
cdr3_nt: TGTGCCAGCAGTGAAGACAGGGGGTCGCTGGATACGCAGTATTTT

clone_size: -
v_call: TRBV10-3
d_call: -
j_call: TRBJ2-3
cdr3_aa: CAIYEADTQYF
cdr3_nt: TGTGCCATCTACGAAGCAGATACGCAGTATTTT

clone_size: -
v_call: TRBV27
d_call: TRBD1
j_call: TRBJ1-5
cdr3_aa: CASSLRTGNQPQHF
cdr3_nt: TGTGCCAGCAGTTTACGGACAGGGAATCAGCCCCAGCATTTT

clone_size: -
v_call: TRBV27
d_call: -
j_call: TRBJ2-4
cdr3_aa: CASSLRPQNIQYF
cdr3_nt: TGTGCCAGCAGTTTAAGGCCCCAAAACATTCAGTACTTC